The 26 T cell receptor beta chains reported below all come from one sample, sequenced in a study of blood T cells in healthy people across ages. The second PCR ran about 6 to 11 cycles with a sample-barcoded 5' primer and J-beta primers. TCRdb reprocessed the 5' RACE reads with MiXCR, giving one entry per CDR3 protein. The sample contains 550,000 to 650,000 distinct CDR3 sequences, about a quarter of which appear only once. The sample was also reused in another study, on T cells of mothers and their children.

Sequencing was performed on blood. All receptors derive from a boy between 2 and 10 years old in good health.

This clonotype showed up just a few times. The junction shows a germline mismatch at one end, possibly a read error. The CDR3 bases are TGTGCCGGCAGTATGTCTGGAAACACCATATATTTT. It is translated as CAGSMSGNTIYF. The J gene is TRBJ1-3, the V gene TRBV2; D uncertain. CDR3 length equals 12 residues. CDR1 and CDR2 (germline): SNHLY, FYNNEI. Together with reference TRBV2 and TRBJ1-3, the CDR3 gives the full variable domain: EPEVTQTPSHQVTQMGQEVILRCVPISNHLYFYWYRQILGQKVEFLVSFYNNEISEKSEIFDDQFSVERPDGSNFTLKIRSTKLEDSAMYFCAGSMSGNTIYFGEGSWLTVV.

V gene TRBV20-1 combines with J gene TRBJ2-7; 9 nucleotides line up with TRBD2. The germline CDR1 and CDR2 sequences are DFQATT and SNEGSKA (reference sequence). The CDR3 loop spans 16 amino acids. J lost 5 bases, V lost 6 bases, and 17 bases had no gene match. The CDR3 DNA follows: TGCAGTGCAGCTAGCCGAGGGTCTAGCGGGAACCACGAGCAGTACTTC. This sequence encodes CSAASRGSSGNHEQYF.

CDR3 in DNA: TGTGCCAGCAGTTTATCCGTAGGGCTCGAGCAGTACTTC. Translating it yields CASSLSVGLEQYF. V is TRBV27 and J is TRBJ2-1; D unclear. The DNA end is a closer match to TRBJ2-7, so the J assignment may be wrong. The CDR3 contains 13 residues. Germline loops: CDR1 MNHEY, CDR2 SMNVEV (reference sequence).

The chain has TRBV12-3 or TRBV12-4 and TRBJ2-3, with TRBD1 as a possible D gene (5 bases). V was pared by 6 bases and J by 3 bases, with 16 bases between. The CDR3 covers 15 residues. The CDR3 region is CASRAREGRTDTQYF. CDR3 in DNA: TGTGCCAGCAGGGCCAGGGAAGGAAGAACAGATACGCAGTATTTT.

The chain's CDR3 is CASSPPQQETQYF. The CDR3 DNA sequence: TGTGCCAGCTCACCACCCCAGCAAGAGACCCAGTACTTC. The chain employs TRBV18 and TRBJ2-5, with unresolved D. Germline V gene lookup returns CDR1 KGHSH and CDR2 LQKENI. The CDR3 sequence is 13 residues long. Trimming took 0 bases from V and 2 from J, leaving 4 bases between them.

This chain connects TRBV6-6 to TRBJ1-4; TRBD1 matches 7 bases. CDR3 size: 13 residues. V lost 2 bases, J lost 7 bases, and 1 base stayed unmatched. Germline CDR1 is MNHNY and CDR2 is SVGAGI (reference sequence). CDR3 region: CASSYRDSEKLFF. The CDR3 nucleotides are TGTGCCAGCAGTTACAGGGACAGTGAAAAACTGTTTTTT.

The chain combines TRBV3-1 with TRBJ2-5, with 7 bases lining up with TRBD2. The CDR3 has 15 residues. Trimming took 4 bases from V and 3 from J; bases not matched to a gene: 8. CDR1 LGHDT and CDR2 YNNKEL come from the germline V gene (reference sequence). The CDR3 DNA follows: TGTGCCAGCAGCCTTTACCGGGACTACAAAGAGACCCAGTACTTC. This gives the protein CASSLYRDYKETQYF.

This chain links TRBV10-3 with TRBJ2-7; TRBD1 agrees at 9 bases. V was clipped by 5 bases and J by 7 bases; unmatched bases: 15. CDR3 length: 16 amino acids. Germline lookup yields CDR1 ENHRY and CDR2 SYGVKD. Here the CDR3 reads CAISYSGTGTIGEQYF. For the CDR3, the DNA is TGTGCCATCAGTTACTCCGGGACAGGGACCATTGGGGAGCAGTACTTC.

This chain uses TRBV29-1 with TRBJ2-5; D is perhaps TRBD1 (6 bases). The end of the DNA aligns better with TRBJ2-1, so the J call may be wrong. CDR1 is SQVTM and CDR2 is ANQGSEA in the germline V gene. The CDR3 consists of 13 residues. CDR3 nucleotides: TGCTGCGCACAGCGAGGGGGTCACAATGAGCAGTTCTTC. The encoded protein is CCAQRGGHNEQFF.

The V call is TRBV2, the J call TRBJ2-1; D possibly corresponds to TRBD2 (5 bases). V was clipped by 6 bases and J by 5 bases, with 14 bases between them. From germline, CDR1 is SNHLY and CDR2 FYNNEI. There are 14 residues in the CDR3. The CDR3 nucleotides are TGTGCCAGCAGCGATCGGGGAAATGACAATGAGCAGTTCTTC. Translated, it gives CASSDRGNDNEQFF.

The chain recombines TRBV27 with TRBJ1-2; 7 bases agree with TRBD1. CDR1 and CDR2 (germline): MNHEY, SMNVEV (reference sequence). The CDR3 sequence is 14 residues long. Trimming cost V 2 bases and J 3 bases; bases outside gene matches: 3. The CDR3 loop is CASSLRGGHYGYTF. The DNA for the CDR3 is TGTGCCAGCAGTTTACGAGGGGGCCACTATGGCTACACCTTC.

The rearrangement joins TRBV7-2 to TRBJ2-4, with 8 bases identical to TRBD1. This CDR3 is built from 16 residues. The V and J ends lost 0 bases and 8 bases, in that order; junction bases with no gene match: 9. CDR1 is SGHTA, CDR2 FQGNSA, per germline. Written as DNA, the CDR3 is TGTGCCAGCAGCTTAGCGCCAGGGGGCTATGTGGACATTCAGTACTTC. Translated: CASSLAPGGYVDIQYF.

V usage is TRBV5-5 and J usage is TRBJ2-5; TRBD2 matches at 10 bases. Germline lookup yields CDR1 SGHKS and CDR2 YYEKEE (reference sequence). This CDR3 has 16 residues. V was clipped by 1 base and J by 3 bases; unmatched bases: 6. The CDR3 protein is CASSLNRLAGEETQYF. The CDR3 DNA sequence: TGTGCCAGCAGCTTGAATAGGCTAGCGGGGGAAGAGACCCAGTACTTC. The full variable domain, rest sourced from reference TRBV5-5 and TRBJ2-5, is DAGVTQSPTHLIKTRGQQVTLRCSPISGHKSVSWYQQVLGQGPQFIFQYYEKEERGRGNFPDRFSARQFPNYSSELNVNALLLGDSALYLCASSLNRLAGEETQYFGPGTRLLVL.

V and J are TRBV18 and TRBJ2-5; possible D gene TRBD1, 5 bases. The J call may not be correct, given that the DNA end is closer to TRBJ2-7. The CDR3 runs to 14 residues. Germline lookup yields CDR1 KGHSH and CDR2 LQKENI. The CDR3 DNA follows: TGTGCCAGCTCACAAATGACAGTCTCCTACGAGCAGTACTTC. This codes for CASSQMTVSYEQYF.

The chain carries TRBV4-2 and TRBJ2-5; 8 bases map to TRBD1. The germline V gene has CDR1 LGHNA and CDR2 YNFKEQ. CDR3 length equals 17 residues. The V and J ends lost 0 bases and 4 bases, in that order; junction bases with no gene match: 10. The CDR3: CASSQDLPRTGRETQYF. CDR3 sequence (DNA): TGTGCCAGCAGCCAAGATCTCCCCAGGACAGGGAGAGAGACCCAGTACTTC.

CDR3 bases: TGCAGTGCTAGAGCTGGGGGGCAAACTAATGAAAAACTGTTTTTT. Translated, it gives CSARAGGQTNEKLFF. This chain connects TRBV20-1 to TRBJ1-4; D perhaps matches TRBD1 (6 bases). This CDR3 region has 15 residues. Germline lookup yields CDR1 DFQATT and CDR2 SNEGSKA (reference sequence). The ends were cut back, 1 base at V and 1 base at J, with 10 bases in the middle.

This clonotype was picked up a small number of times. V usage is TRBV7-9 and J usage is TRBJ2-3, with 9 positions matching TRBD1. V lost 5 bases, J lost 2 bases, and 8 bases stayed unmatched. The CDR3 consists of 16 residues. Germline V lookup: CDR1 SEHNR, CDR2 FQNEAQ (reference sequence). The CDR3 DNA sequence: TGTGCCAGCAGCCCAGGGGACAGGGACCTCACAGATACGCAGTATTTT. Encoded protein: CASSPGDRDLTDTQYF.

This clonotype was seen a handful of times. The junction departs from the called germline gene at one end, perhaps through a read error. The rearrangement links TRBV10-2 to TRBJ1-3; D is undetermined. CDR3 length: 15 residues. Germline V gene data show CDR1 as WSHSY and CDR2 as SAAADI. The CDR3 DNA reads as TGCGCCAGCTGTGAGGTCTCCCACTCTGGAAACACCATATATTTT. As protein: CASCEVSHSGNTIYF.

The J gene is TRBJ1-1, the V gene TRBV6-5; D is unclear. V dropped 2 bases and J dropped 5 bases, with 9 bases sitting between them. The CDR3 totals 13 residues. The germline V gene has CDR1 MNHEY and CDR2 SVGAGI. The CDR3 DNA sequence: TGTGCCAGCAGTTACAAACGGGCGACTGAAGCTTTCTTT. Translation gives CASSYKRATEAFF.

The CDR3 region is CSAPWRTYNEQFF. The DNA for the CDR3 is TGCAGTGCCCCTTGGCGGACCTACAATGAGCAGTTCTTC. This chain uses TRBV20-1 with TRBJ2-1; D is unclear. Germline values: CDR1 DFQATT, CDR2 SNEGSKA (reference sequence). This CDR3 is 13 amino acids long. With 6 bases removed from V and 2 bases from J, the gap between germline ends came to 11 bases.

The chain joins TRBV12-3 or TRBV12-4 to TRBJ2-5, with D possibly being TRBD1 or TRBD2 (5 bases each). V dropped 3 bases and J dropped 1 base, with 12 bases sitting between them. CDR3 length: 15 residues. Here the CDR3 DNA reads TGTGCCAGCAGTTTCTCGAGGGGTCTCCAAGAGACCCAGTACTTC. Its protein product is CASSFSRGLQETQYF.

This rearrangement joins TRBV20-1 to TRBJ2-5, with 9 bases matching TRBD2. CDR1 DFQATT and CDR2 SNEGSKA come from the germline V gene (reference sequence). The CDR3 totals 16 residues. The V and J ends lost 0 bases and 5 bases, in that order; junction bases with no gene match: 10. CDR3: CSARESGGPAGETQYF. The CDR3 nucleotides read TGCAGTGCTAGAGAGAGCGGGGGGCCTGCCGGGGAGACCCAGTACTTC.

This clonotype was observed a few times. The rearrangement uses TRBV12-3 or TRBV12-4 and TRBJ1-4; 11 bases line up with TRBD1. There are 17 residues in the CDR3. J lost 3 bases, V lost 4 bases, and 7 bases had no gene match. The CDR3 sequence is CASSWTGGFDANEKLFF. CDR3 coding DNA: TGTGCCAGCAGTTGGACAGGGGGCTTCGATGCTAATGAAAAACTGTTTTTT.

The CDR3 coding sequence is TGCAGTGCTAGGCCAAGGGGGGGCAGGCACGAAAAACTGTTTTTT. Residues: CSARPRGGRHEKLFF. The chain uses TRBV20-1 and TRBJ1-4, with D tentatively TRBD1 (6 bases). Per germline, CDR1 DFQATT and CDR2 SNEGSKA (reference sequence). Trimming pared 3 bases from V and 8 bases from J, leaving 19 bases between. The CDR3 runs to 15 residues.

This clonotype was seen a handful of times. The CDR3 reads CASSLSWRGRTGETQYF. In DNA, the CDR3 is TGTGCCAGCAGTTTATCGTGGCGGGGTCGGACGGGAGAGACCCAGTACTTC. The rearrangement uses TRBV27 and TRBJ2-5; tentative D call: TRBD2 (6 bases). The CDR3 contains 17 residues. CDR1 and CDR2 (germline): MNHEY, SMNVEV (reference sequence). The V end lost 0 bases, the J end lost 4 bases, and 18 bases lay between the germline ends.

This clonotype was detected only a few times. V and J are TRBV19 and TRBJ1-2; perhaps TRBD1 as D (6 bases). V dropped 7 bases and J dropped 4 bases, with 13 bases sitting between them. Germline assignment: CDR1 LNHDA and CDR2 SQIVND (reference sequence). CDR3 size: 13 residues. The CDR3 spells CASKRGAGYGYTF. For the CDR3, the DNA is TGTGCCAGTAAGCGGGGGGCTGGCTATGGCTACACCTTC.